The 24 T cell receptor beta chains given below trace back to one sample, sequenced in a study of blood T cell repertoires in COVID-19. Method: immunoSEQ multiplex PCR; TCRdb's copy keeps in-frame clones and lacks some. Altogether around 300,000 clones are present, 85% to 90% being singletons, with the ten largest covering about 2%. The sample taken for sequencing was PBMCs or T cells enriched from blood (not recorded which). These receptors were obtained from an older woman who had recovered from COVID-19.

The CDR3 DNA sequence: TGTGCCAGTAGTGGCGGGGGACACCCAGATCAGCCCCAGCATTTT. It specifies CASSGGGHPDQPQHF. The chain links TRBV19 to TRBJ1-5; D might be TRBD1 (6 bases). The CDR3 loop spans 15 amino acids. Germline values: CDR1 LNHDA, CDR2 SQIVND (reference sequence). The V end lost 5 bases, the J end lost 5 bases, and 16 bases lay between the germline ends.

The chain has TRBV28 and TRBJ1-1; D is undetermined. The CDR3 has 12 amino acids. The V end was cut by 5 bases, the J end by 4 bases, with 8 bases between. Germline assignment: CDR1 MDHEN and CDR2 SYDVKM. In DNA, the CDR3 is TGTGCCAGCAGTCAGACGGGCACTGAAGCTTTCTTT. This translates into CASSQTGTEAFF. The full variable domain, in which reference TRBV28 and TRBJ1-1 provide the parts outside the CDR3, is DVKVTQSSRYLVKRTGEKVFLECVQDMDHENMFWYRQDPGLGLRLIYFSYDVKMKEKGDIPEGYSVSREKKERFSLILESASTNQTSMYLCASSQTGTEAFFGQGTRLTVV.

This clone has just one count. The CDR3 DNA is TGTGCCAGCAGTCCCGCGGGACCATCCTACGAGCAGTACTTC. Its translation is CASSPAGPSYEQYF. The chain is built from TRBV27 and TRBJ2-7, with D perhaps TRBD2 (6 bases). The germline gives CDR1 MNHEY, CDR2 SMNVEV (reference sequence). This CDR3 has 14 amino acids. V lost 5 bases and J 1 base, leaving 12 bases between the germline ends.

V and J are TRBV30 and TRBJ1-3; TRBD1 might be the D (5 bases). Germline lookup yields CDR1 GTSNPN and CDR2 SVGIG (reference sequence). V was cut by 0 bases and J by 5 bases, with 17 bases left in between. The CDR3 runs 16 residues. This chain's CDR3 is CAWSVKSGVGRNTIYF. In DNA, the CDR3 is TGTGCCTGGAGTGTCAAGTCGGGGGTCGGAAGAAACACCATATATTTT.

This clone appeared a single time. This chain uses TRBV27 with TRBJ2-7; the match to TRBD2 covers 11 bases. The CDR3 is made up of 17 amino acids. The V and J ends lost 0 bases and 7 bases, in that order; junction bases with no gene match: 11. Germline V CDR1 and CDR2: MNHEY, SMNVEV (reference sequence). The CDR3 DNA reads as TGTGCCAGCAGTTTATCCTCGAGACTAGCGGGGAAGGGTGAGCAGTACTTC. Its protein is CASSLSSRLAGKGEQYF.

This clone was counted a single time. This chain connects TRBV5-6 to TRBJ2-1, with D perhaps matching TRBD2 (8 bases). The CDR3 is 16 residues long. Germline CDR1 and CDR2: SGHDT and YYEEEE. The germline V and J ends were trimmed by 4 bases and 4 bases, with 18 bases remaining between them. The CDR3 sequence: CASSREGETGYNEQFF. The CDR3 DNA follows: TGTGCCAGCAGCCGGGAGGGTGAGACAGGGTACAATGAGCAGTTCTTC.

This rearrangement joins TRBV11-2 to TRBJ2-3; TRBD1 aligns across 11 bases. The CDR3 is 14 residues long. The ends lost 5 bases at V and 7 bases at J; junction bases unmatched: 5. Germline V gives CDR1 SGHAT, CDR2 FQNNGV. The CDR3 spells CASSDGTGGYTQYF. CDR3 coding DNA: TGTGCCAGCAGCGACGGGACAGGGGGGTATACGCAGTATTTT. Full variable domain (rest looked up from reference TRBV11-2 and TRBJ2-3): EAGVAQSPRYKIIEKRQSVAFWCNPISGHATLYWYQQILGQGPKLLIQFQNNGVVDDSQLPKDRFSAERLKGVDSTLKIQPAKLEDSAVYLCASSDGTGGYTQYFGPGTRLTVL.

The chain uses TRBV18 and TRBJ1-3; no definite D call. V lost 5 bases and J lost 3, with 11 bases in between. The CDR3 runs to 14 residues. Per the germline V gene, CDR1 is KGHSH and CDR2 is LQKENI. CDR3 nucleotide sequence: TGTGCCAGCTCAGCAGGAACTGGTGGAAACACCATATATTTT. It specifies CASSAGTGGNTIYF.

This clone was observed once. V gene TRBV11-2 combines with J gene TRBJ2-2; 8 bases are a match to TRBD2. The V gene end was trimmed by 10 bases and the J gene end by 0 bases; junction bases not matched to a gene: 7. The length of the CDR3 is 15 residues. Germline-derived CDR1 and CDR2 are SGHAT and FQNNGV. CDR3 sequence reads: CATVRLASNTGELFF. DNA of the CDR3: TGTGCCACCGTACGACTAGCGTCGAACACCGGGGAGCTGTTTTTT. The entire variable domain, with the rest obtained from reference TRBV11-2 and TRBJ2-2, is as follows: EAGVAQSPRYKIIEKRQSVAFWCNPISGHATLYWYQQILGQGPKLLIQFQNNGVVDDSQLPKDRFSAERLKGVDSTLKIQPAKLEDSAVYLCATVRLASNTGELFFGEGSRLTVL.

The chain couples TRBV21-1 to TRBJ1-5. TRBV21-1 is given as a pseudogene. The CDR3 covers 10 residues. CDR3 sequence: CASSIKPQHF. Here the CDR3 DNA reads TGTGCCAGCAGCATTAAGCCCCAGCATTTT.

The CDR3 loop is CASSYSWEEGQPQHF. The CDR3 bases are TGTGCCAGCAGTTACTCGTGGGAGGAGGGACAGCCCCAGCATTTT. The chain employs TRBV6-5 and TRBJ1-5; the D is unclear. Germline lookup yields CDR1 MNHEY and CDR2 SVGAGI. V dropped 0 bases and J dropped 7 bases, with 13 bases sitting between them. The CDR3 is 15 residues long.

V and J are TRBV14 and TRBJ2-1; D remains ambiguous. CDR3 length: 13 amino acids. Germline V gene lookup returns CDR1 SGHDN and CDR2 FVKESK. Trimming pared 0 bases from V and 8 bases from J, leaving 8 bases between. DNA for the CDR3: TGTGCCAGCAGCCAAGATCCCGTCGATGAGCAGTTCTTC. It specifies CASSQDPVDEQFF.

This clone was found a few times. The CDR3: CASSSDWGREKLFF. The CDR3 DNA follows: TGTGCCAGCAGCAGTGACTGGGGGCGTGAAAAACTGTTTTTT. This chain connects TRBV7-9 to TRBJ1-4, with D tentatively TRBD1 (6 bases). The V end lost 5 bases, the J end lost 7 bases, and 14 bases lay between the germline ends. The CDR3 is 14 amino acids. Germline V gives CDR1 SEHNR, CDR2 FQNEAQ (reference sequence).

Details on this clone: This specimen includes other DNA sequences encoding the same CDR3. This chain joins TRBV27 and TRBJ1-2; D is unresolved. V was pared by 0 bases and J by 5 bases, with 7 bases between. Germline assignment: CDR1 MNHEY and CDR2 SMNVEV (reference sequence). The CDR3 sequence is 13 residues long. This chain's CDR3 is CASSLSRGYGYTF. In DNA, the CDR3 is TGTGCCAGCAGTTTATCGAGAGGATATGGCTACACCTTC.

The rearrangement joins TRBV3-1 (or the pseudogene TRBV3-2) to TRBJ2-4; D gene ambiguous. Germline-derived CDR1 and CDR2 are LGHDT and YNNKEL (reference sequence). The CDR3 runs 14 residues. The V and J ends lost 0 bases and 0 bases respectively, with 3 bases between them. In DNA, the CDR3 is TGTGCCAGCAGCCAAGATCTAGCCAAAAACATTCAGTACTTC. This translates into CASSQDLAKNIQYF.

J is TRBJ2-7 and V is TRBV27; weak D call: TRBD1 (5 bases). CDR1 is MNHEY, CDR2 SMNVEV, per germline (reference sequence). Trimming pared 8 bases from V and 5 bases from J, leaving 16 bases between. This CDR3 comprises 13 residues. The CDR3 here is CASGSTVFHEQYF. The DNA of the CDR3 is TGTGCCAGCGGTTCGACAGTTTTCCACGAGCAGTACTTC.

This rearrangement joins TRBV5-4 to TRBJ1-2; no clear D. CDR3 size: 14 residues. Trimming took 2 bases from V and 1 from J, leaving 9 bases between them. CDR1 is SGHNT and CDR2 is YYREEE in the germline V gene (reference sequence). CDR3 sequence (DNA): TGTGCCAGCAGCTTCTGGGCCAGTAACTATGGCTACACCTTC. As protein: CASSFWASNYGYTF.

The CDR3 protein is CASSAYMNTEAFF. CDR3 nucleotides: TGTGCCAGCAGCGCATACATGAACACTGAAGCTTTCTTT. The chain joins TRBV9 to TRBJ1-1; D is unresolved. The CDR3 loop spans 13 amino acids. CDR1 is SGDLS and CDR2 is YYNGEE in the germline V gene. The V end was cut by 3 bases, the J end by 0 bases, with 6 bases between.

This chain connects TRBV24-1 to TRBJ2-7; D may be TRBD2 (7 bases). Trimming took 4 bases from V and 5 from J, leaving 8 bases between them. The germline CDR1 and CDR2 sequences are KGHDR and SFDVKD. The CDR3 runs to 12 residues. CDR3 coding DNA: TGTGCCACCAGTGAGGGGGGGCACGAGCAGTACTTC. It yields the protein CATSEGGHEQYF.

The V call is TRBV30, the J call TRBJ1-1, with 10 positions matching TRBD1. There are 16 residues in the CDR3. Unmatched junction bases numbered 5, after V lost 1 base and J lost 0 bases. Germline V gene lookup returns CDR1 GTSNPN and CDR2 SVGIG (reference sequence). CDR3 protein: CAWSGLTGGLNTEAFF. The CDR3 region has the DNA TGTGCCTGGAGTGGTCTGACAGGGGGCCTGAACACTGAAGCTTTCTTT.

The J gene is TRBJ1-6, the V gene TRBV6-1; 8 bases are a match to TRBD1. V trimming: 4 bases; J trimming: 2 bases; junction bases outside the gene matches: 10. This CDR3 spans 18 amino acids. The germline V gene encodes CDR1 MNHNS and CDR2 SASEGT. CDR3 sequence (DNA): TGTGCCAGCAGTGGCCTGATTCCAGGGGGCCCCTATAATTCACCCCTCCACTTT. This encodes CASSGLIPGGPYNSPLHF.

This chain uses TRBV5-1 with TRBJ2-3; a weak D match, TRBD1 (5 bases). The CDR3 runs 13 residues. Per germline, CDR1 SGHRS and CDR2 YFSETQ. Trimming removed 2 bases from V and 8 bases from J, with 12 bases in between. CDR3 nucleotides: TGCGCCAGCAGCTTATCAGGGATCGGTACGCAGTATTTT. Its protein product is CASSLSGIGTQYF.

Turning to this clone: The same CDR3 is also encoded by other DNA sequences in this sample. The chain is built from TRBV5-1 and TRBJ1-4; 9 bases match TRBD1. This CDR3 is built from 15 residues. The V segment lost 4 bases and the J segment 7 bases; nucleotides outside the gene matches: 8. CDR1 and CDR2 from the germline V gene are SGHRS and YFSETQ. The CDR3 loop reads CASSPPGTGTEKLFF. Here the CDR3 DNA reads TGCGCCAGCAGCCCGCCGGGGACAGGGACTGAAAAACTGTTTTTT.

This sequence joins TRBV5-1 and TRBJ1-1, with a possible D match to TRBD1 (6 bases). CDR3 length: 16 amino acids. V lost 5 bases, J lost 6 bases, and 23 bases lay in between. Germline V gene lookup returns CDR1 SGHRS and CDR2 YFSETQ. The CDR3 sequence: CASRPPTGTQDAEAFF. The CDR3 DNA reads as TGCGCCAGCAGGCCTCCTACCGGGACACAGGACGCTGAAGCTTTCTTT. Full variable domain (remainder filled in from reference TRBV5-1 and TRBJ1-1): KAGVTQTPRYLIKTRGQQVTLSCSPISGHRSVSWYQQTPGQGLQFLFEYFSETQRNKGNFPGRFSGRQFSNSRSEMNVSTLELGDSALYLCASRPPTGTQDAEAFFGQGTRLTVV.